This T cell receptor beta chain comes out of a study of beta chain features in type 1 diabetes. Study-level findings and limits: TCRB CDR3s were moderately but significantly shorter in Type 1 diabetes patients in all four CD4+ subsets.

The entirety of the isolated RNA underwent reverse transcription, so expressed TCRB transcripts were sequenced. This table comes from immunoSEQ multiplex PCR, and its TCRdb copy is limited to in-frame clones, with some not included. The sample yields 150,000 to 200,000 clones, roughly 59% seen once. With respect to this clone: Its target is unknown.

CDR3 length equals 17 residues. The germline gives CDR1 SGDLS, CDR2 YYNGEE. V lost 4 bases and J lost 5; bases outside the gene matches: 11. The receptor comes from a man between 25 and 39 years old with type 1 diabetes. The sequencing input was naive CD4+ T cells from blood. The chain has TRBV9 and TRBJ2-5; TRBD2 matches 13 bases. In nucleotides, the CDR3 is TGTGCCAGCAGCTTCTCCGGGACTAGCGGGGTCGGGGAGACCCAGTACTTC. This encodes CASSFSGTSGVGETQYF.